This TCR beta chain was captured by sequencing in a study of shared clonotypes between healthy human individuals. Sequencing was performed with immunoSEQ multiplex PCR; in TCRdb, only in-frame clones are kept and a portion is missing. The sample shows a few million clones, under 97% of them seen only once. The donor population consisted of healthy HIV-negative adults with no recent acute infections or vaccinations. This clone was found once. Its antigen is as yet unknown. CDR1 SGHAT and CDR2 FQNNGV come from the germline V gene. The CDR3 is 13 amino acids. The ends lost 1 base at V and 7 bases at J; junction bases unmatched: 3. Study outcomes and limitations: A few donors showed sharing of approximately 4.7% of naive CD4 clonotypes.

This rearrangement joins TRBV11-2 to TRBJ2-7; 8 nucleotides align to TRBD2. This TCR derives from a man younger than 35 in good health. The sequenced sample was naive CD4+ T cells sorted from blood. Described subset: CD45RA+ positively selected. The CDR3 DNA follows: TGTGCCAGCAGCTTAGTTCCGGGAGGGGAGCAGTACTTC. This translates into CASSLVPGGEQYF.